This T cell receptor beta chain was found in a study of T cells in Graves' hyperthyroidism and ophthalmopathy (dated by TCRdb to the late 2010s). Concerning the study at large: Peripheral blood was sampled at the time of initial diagnosis, prior to any treatment. To identify distinguishing TCR V-J signatures, a discovery cohort of some 99 patients was used, comprising under 45 with Graves' ophthalmopathy and 55 to 65 with stable Graves' hyperthyroidism. Whether ophthalmopathy could be predicted prospectively was tested in an independent validation cohort made up of fewer than 20 hyperthyroidism patients plus 17 patients who later progressed to ophthalmopathy. The 90 to 100 discovery patients were randomly divided into training and test sets at a 7:3 ratio. The study also compared thyroid tissue and blood T-cell repertoires from roughly 6 Graves' hyperthyroidism patients. Following sampling, methimazole starting at 30 mg daily was given to hyperthyroidism patients, and high-dose intravenous methylprednisolone was given to ophthalmopathy patients. TCR Vbeta CDR3 sequencing of approximately 140 peripheral blood samples (under 45 ophthalmopathy, roughly 72 hyperthyroidism and about 17 progressor patients) is reported in the paper. Study-wide conclusions, independent of this receptor: Most expanded thyroid clonotypes (frequency above 0.001) were also detected in blood, a finding suggesting that blood repertoires may reflect thyroid immune responses. In validation, progression to ophthalmopathy was predicted by the model with 70% to 71% sensitivity and 72% to 85% specificity, a median of 6.5 months before onset. A 13 V-J signature model separated ophthalmopathy from stable hyperthyroidism, with just over 85% sensitivity and 81% to 83% specificity in cross-validation and 80%/75% in testing. No statistical method was used to fix the sample size in advance, and group allocation was not hidden from the investigators.

The hyperthyroidism patients were between 18 and 65 years old and newly diagnosed, with a disease duration of less than 2 months. Patients with uncontrolled infections, other autoimmune diseases, pregnancy or lactation were excluded. Diagnoses were established on the basis of clinical symptoms, serum thyroxine and TRAb, thyroid ultrasound, and orbital computed tomography. Blood from progressor patients was drawn when they were first diagnosed with hyperthyroidism, before any ophthalmopathy symptoms appeared. Ficoll-Paque density gradient centrifugation was used to isolate PBMCs from about 9.4 ml of fresh peripheral blood. Progressor patients were first diagnosed with Graves' hyperthyroidism and then developed ophthalmopathy during follow-up. Trizol reagent was used to extract total RNA, and RNA quality was then checked on an Agilent 2100 Bioanalyzer. TCR beta CDR3 regions were amplified from RNA transcripts. For the first round of RT-PCR on the TCR CDR3, the HTBI primer set was used together with the Qiagen OneStep RT-PCR kit. A second multiplex PCR round built the libraries, followed by size selection and purification. The libraries were sequenced on an Illumina HiSeq2000 using paired-end 100 bp reads. In the original analysis: Raw data were processed with SOAPnuke, discarding reads with adapters, uncalled bases, mean Phred below 15, or no exact constant-primer or identifier match. High-quality paired reads were merged with COPE v1.2.5, and unique nucleotide sequences were defined as clonotypes. Clonotypes were aligned to IMGT TRBV, TRBD and TRBJ reference segments using MiTCR v1.1. The analysis included only V-J combinations with a frequency above 0.0001, which together covered around 99% of the repertoires. A TCS score was defined as the ratio of F50 (clonal expansion) to E x V (chaos), with BLOSUM62-based TCRdist applied between CDR3 peptides within each V-J. Welch's t-statistics and random forest reduced 500 to 550 V-J features to 13, which were used in a naive Bayes classifier (R e1071). TCRdb reanalyzed the raw reads on its own, using fastp at Q25 for trimming and MiXCR for clone calling, and kept in-frame beta chains. Each record represents a unique CDR3 protein, reported with the most common genes and DNA among its rows. These V and J calls derive from TCRdb rather than the authors' analysis. Recorded for this sample are fewer than 650,000 distinct CDR3 sequences; approximately 15% of them occurred a single time. The top ten hold almost 6% of the sample.

This clonotype has a handful of counts. Its antigen specificity is not known. Base qualities are missing; no much larger clone stands one base away. The sequenced material came from blood. The receptor's source is a woman between 25 and 40 years old with Graves' hyperthyroidism that later progressed to Graves' ophthalmopathy.

The DNA is as follows: TGCAGCGTTGGGGGGGATTCACCCCTCCACTTT. Protein translation: CSVGGDSPLHF. The chain joins TRBV29-1 to TRBJ1-6, and possibly TRBD1, on 5 matching bases. The germline V gene encodes CDR1 SQVTM and CDR2 ANQGSEA. V is shortened by 4 bases, J by 8 bases, and the region joining them spans 6 bases. The CDR3 goes from the cysteine to the phenylalanine over 11 residues. CDR3 DNA is the only sequence kept; it has 33 bases, read in frame from the first base.